The source of this T cell receptor (beta chain) is a study of T-cell memory formation after mild COVID-19. Background on the study: Clustering of TCRs was largely donor specific. General study results and limits: A subset of responding clones appeared in pre-infection memory, suggesting cross-reactive memory joined. Clonal second-wave expansions that peaked on day 37 had unconfirmed SARS-CoV-2 specificity.

TCRdb reanalysed the 5' RACE reads using MiXCR and keeps one entry per CDR3 protein. The sample carries 30,000 or so distinct CDR3 sequences, 20% to 25% recorded once. CDR3 length: 17 residues. Germline values: CDR1 SGHNT, CDR2 YYREEE (reference sequence). V gave up 4 bases and J gave up 4 bases; unmatched junction bases: 7. The sample holds a few counts of this clonotype. Antigen: not known. The receptor's source is an adult who had mild COVID-19 (a few samples of this study predate the infection). Cell type and time point are not known. This chain uses TRBV5-4 with TRBJ2-2; 13 nucleotides match TRBD2. Sequencing input: PBMCs or a T cell subset sorted from them (not recorded which). CDR3 sequence reads: CASSPQGLAGVTGELFF. The CDR3 DNA reads TGTGCCAGCAGCCCACAAGGACTAGCGGGAGTCACCGGGGAGCTGTTTTTT.